These T cell receptor beta chains were read from a single sample in a study of tumor-infiltrating lymphocytes in localized non-small cell lung cancer. The protocol was immunoSEQ multiplex PCR, while the TCRdb copy is restricted to in-frame clones and leaves out a portion. The sample holds tens of thousands of clones; 80% to 90% are singletons and the top ten take around 2.1%. Sequencing was performed on lung tumor tissue. The receptors derive from a human donor with non-small cell lung cancer. Both conserved end residues are part of each CDR3. D genes are given only for firm matches. Clone size appears in some rows only: once, few, many, or a class for an expanded clone.

>-|TRBV7-2|TRBJ2-1|TRBD2
TGTGCCAGCAGCCCATTTCGACAGGGGGTGACTAGCGGGGGTTTGGAGCAGTTCTTC
CASSPFRQGVTSGGLEQFF
>few|TRBV7-2|TRBJ1-5|-
TGTGCCAGCAGCTCAAGAGATAGCAATCAGCCCCAGCATTTT
CASSSRDSNQPQHF
>-|TRBV25-1|TRBJ2-5|-
TGTGCCAGCAGTCAGCGGCCCGGACGGAGACAAGAGACCCAGTACTTC
CASSQRPGRRQETQYF
>-|TRBV30|TRBJ2-5|-
TGTGCCTGGACTTCACGAGGGGGAGGGGCAGAGACCCAGTACTTC
CAWTSRGGGAETQYF
>-|TRBV5-4|TRBJ2-7|TRBD2
TGTGCCAGCAGCCCGCCCGGACTAGCGCGGTACGAGCAGTACTTC
CASSPPGLARYEQYF
>-|TRBV14|TRBJ1-6|-
TGTGCCAGCAGCCAGAACTTTAACAATAATTCACCCCTCCACTTT
CASSQNFNNNSPLHF
>few|TRBV7-3|TRBJ2-2|-
TGTGCCAGCAGTGATCAGGGGGGCGGGGAGCTGTTTTTT
CASSDQGGGELFF
>-|TRBV7-2|TRBJ2-7|-
TGTGCCAGCAGCTTAAGGGCGGGTGAACGCTACGAGCAGTACTTC
CASSLRAGERYEQYF
>once|TRBV5-1|TRBJ1-5|-
TGCGCCAGCAGCCCTCAGGGTCCCGGTCAGCCCCAGCATTTT
CASSPQGPGQPQHF
>-|TRBV5-1|TRBJ2-5|TRBD1
TGCGCCAGCAGCTTGGAGGGACAGGACCAAGAGACCCAGTACTTC
CASSLEGQDQETQYF
>once|TRBV9|TRBJ2-7|-
TGTGCCAGCTCCCCCTGGCCCTCCTACGAGCAGTACTTC
CASSPWPSYEQYF
>-|TRBV5-1|TRBJ2-1|TRBD2
TGCGCCACCAAGGGGCTAGCGGCATCCTACAATGAGCAGTTCTTC
CATKGLAASYNEQFF
>-|TRBV18|TRBJ1-5|-
TGTGCCAGCTCTCAGGCAGGGAACTTTCATCAGCCCCAGCATTTT
CASSQAGNFHQPQHF
>-|TRBV6-6|TRBJ1-3|-
TGTGCCGCCAGCCCCCACCAGGAGAACTCTGGAAACACCATATATTTT
CAASPHQENSGNTIYF
>-|TRBV5-6|TRBJ1-5|-
TGTGCCAGCAGTTGGGGGGGGGCAATCAATCAGCCCCAGCATTTT
CASSWGGAINQPQHF
>-|TRBV7-9|TRBJ1-6|TRBD1
TGTGCCGGAACCGGGACAGAGAATTCACCCCTCCACTTT
CAGTGTENSPLHF
>-|TRBV15|TRBJ2-7|-
TGTGCCACCAGCAGAGGGGGCCGGGGAAGCTCCTACGAGCAGTACTTC
CATSRGGRGSSYEQYF
>-|TRBV25-1|TRBJ1-3|TRBD1
TGTGCCAGCAGTGCGGTGACAGGGGCTATTGGAAACACCATATATTTT
CASSAVTGAIGNTIYF
>-|TRBV19|TRBJ1-4|-
TGTGCCAGTAGTATATCAGGGGTTGGTGAAAAACTGTTTTTT
CASSISGVGEKLFF
>-|TRBV20-1|TRBJ2-3|-
TGCAGTGCTCACGACAGGACCGAGCAGTATTTT
CSAHDRTEQYF
>few|TRBV6-5|TRBJ1-1|-
TGTGCCAGCAGTTACTCGGGGATGGTGAACACTGAAGCTTTCTTT
CASSYSGMVNTEAFF
>-|TRBV5-5|TRBJ1-6|-
TGTGCCAGCAGCTTGCTCCCGTTACCAAATTCACCCCTCCACTTT
CASSLLPLPNSPLHF
>-|TRBV4-2|TRBJ1-3|-
TGTGCCAGCAGCCAAGCTACAGGGAGCTCTGGAAACACCATATATTTT
CASSQATGSSGNTIYF
>-|TRBV29-1|TRBJ2-3|TRBD2
TGCAGCGTTGAAGTTGGGGGAGGGGATACGCAGTATTTT
CSVEVGGGDTQYF
>-|TRBV30|TRBJ2-6|-
TGTGCCTGGCAAATGGCTGGGGCCAACGTCCTGACTTTC
CAWQMAGANVLTF
>-|TRBV7-2|TRBJ1-6|-
TGTGCCAGCAGCTTAGGGGACCCCACCTCACCCCTCCACTTT
CASSLGDPTSPLHF
>-|TRBV7-9|TRBJ1-1|-
TGTGCCAGCAGCTTAGAAGCTGGAGGAGCTTTCTTT
CASSLEAGGAFF
>-|TRBV5-4|TRBJ2-5|TRBD2
TGTGCCAGCAGCGGGGACCTACTAGCGGGGGGGGAGACCCAGTACTTC
CASSGDLLAGGETQYF
>once|TRBV5-6|TRBJ1-5|-
TGTGCCAGCAGTTCGGGGTCAGGGAAACAGCCCCAGCATTTT
CASSSGSGKQPQHF
>-|TRBV9|TRBJ2-3|-
TGTGCCAGCAGCGTAGCTACAGATACGCAGTATTTT
CASSVATDTQYF
>-|TRBV6-5|TRBJ2-3|-
TGTGCCAGCAGTTCGGCCAGGGGAACAGATACGCAGTATTTT
CASSSARGTDTQYF
>-|TRBV7-2|TRBJ1-4|-
TGTGCCAGCAGCGTCGGGGGCGTTAATGAAAAACTGTTTTTT
CASSVGGVNEKLFF
>-|TRBV6-1|TRBJ2-4|TRBD1
TGTGCCAGCAGTGAATACCGGGACAGGGAAAGAAGTATAGCCAAAAACATTCAGTACTTC
CASSEYRDRERSIAKNIQYF
>-|TRBV4-2|TRBJ1-3|-
TGTGCCAGCAGCCAACGTCTGAGCTTTTTGGGAAACACCATATATTTT
CASSQRLSFLGNTIYF
>-|TRBV6-6|TRBJ2-7|-
TGTGCCAGCAGTCCCAACGCCTACGAGCAGTACTTC
CASSPNAYEQYF
>-|TRBV4-2|TRBJ2-3|TRBD2
TGTGCCAGCAGCCAAGGACACGGGAGGACAGATACGCAGTATTTT
CASSQGHGRTDTQYF
>few|TRBV6-1|TRBJ2-7|TRBD1
TGTGCCAGCAGTGAAACCCCCGGGACAGCCTACGAGCAGTACTTC
CASSETPGTAYEQYF
>-|TRBV18|TRBJ1-6|-
TGTGCCAGCTCACCCGCCAGGGGTAATAATTCACCCCTCCACTTT
CASSPARGNNSPLHF
>-|TRBV5-1|TRBJ2-1|TRBD1
TGCGCCAGCAGCTTACAGGGGATAAACAATGAGCAGTTCTTC
CASSLQGINNEQFF
>once|TRBV4-2|TRBJ2-2|-
TGTGCCAGCAGCCAATACTCCGGGACAACCACCGGGGAGCTGTTTTTT
CASSQYSGTTTGELFF
>-|TRBV10-3|TRBJ1-5|-
TGTGCCACCGGAGAACTCGCCGGGATAGATAGCAATCAGCCCCAGCATTTT
CATGELAGIDSNQPQHF
>-|TRBV7-2|TRBJ2-7|TRBD1
TGTGCCAGCAGCTTAGCGGACAGGACCTACGAGCAGTACTTC
CASSLADRTYEQYF
>-|TRBV5-1|TRBJ1-2|-
TGCGCCAGCAGCTTGGCCCCAGTCGATGGCTACACCTTC
CASSLAPVDGYTF
>once|TRBV18|TRBJ2-3|TRBD2
TGTGCCAGCTCACCACCCGCGGGAGGGGGGCCCACAGATACGCAGTATTTT
CASSPPAGGGPTDTQYF